The 30 T cell receptor beta chains below were found in one sample sequenced in a study of regulatory T cells in long-lasting Graves disease. Through Arm-PCR of CDR3 regions and iRepertoire HTBI primers, TCR beta libraries were built. Each CDR3 protein gets one entry after TCRdb re-called the multiplex PCR reads with MiXCR. The sample has around 460,000 distinct CDR3 sequences; 22% are singletons. Time point described: persistent/refractory GD, antithyroid drugs over 5 years with positive TRAb. Preparation of the TCR library used RNA extracted from PBMCs. The source was peripheral blood mononuclear cells (PBMCs), collected when the disease was refractory, from a patient treated with antithyroid drugs. The receptors stem from a female donor with Graves disease.

The sample holds many counts of this clonotype. This chain uses TRBV2 with TRBJ2-6; D is unclear. Germline CDR1 is SNHLY and CDR2 is FYNNEI. The length of the CDR3 is 12 residues. Trimming cost V 3 bases and J 3 bases, with 0 bases left between them. For the CDR3, the DNA is TGTGCCAGCAGTGATGGGGCCAACGTCCTGACTTTC. Protein: CASSDGANVLTF.

This clonotype was seen ten or more times. The chain recombines TRBV7-2 with TRBJ2-5, with 9 nucleotides matching TRBD2. Trimming cost V 1 base and J 5 bases; bases outside gene matches: 5. This CDR3 contains 15 residues. Germline CDR1 and CDR2: SGHTA and FQGNSA. The CDR3 spells CASSLGAGGRETQYF. CDR3 sequence (DNA): TGTGCCAGCAGCTTAGGCGCGGGGGGGCGTGAGACCCAGTACTTC. The full variable domain, with the rest looked up from reference TRBV7-2 and TRBJ2-5, is GAGVSQSPSNKVTEKGKDVELRCDPISGHTALYWYRQSLGQGLEFLIYFQGNSAPDKSGLPSDRFSAERTGGSVSTLTIQRTQQEDSAVYLCASSLGAGGRETQYFGPGTRLLVL.

CDR3 sequence reads: CSVGGGTVNTGELFF. DNA for the CDR3: TGCAGCGTTGGAGGGGGGACAGTTAACACCGGGGAGCTGTTTTTT. The chain couples TRBV29-1 to TRBJ2-2; a possible D gene is TRBD1 (7 bases). Trimming shortened V by 4 bases and J by 2 bases, and 14 bases separated the two germline ends. The CDR3 is 15 residues long. CDR1 and CDR2 (germline): SQVTM, ANQGSEA.

The table lists this clonotype with many counts. The CDR3 DNA sequence: TGCAGTGCTGACCCGGGACAGGGGGATTTACTGTTTTTT. This encodes CSADPGQGDLLFF. The gene calls are TRBV20-1 and TRBJ1-4, with TRBD1 matching over 11 bases. The CDR3 length is 13 residues. Germline assignment: CDR1 DFQATT and CDR2 SNEGSKA (reference sequence). Trimming removed 5 bases from V and 13 bases from J; junction bases left unmatched: 9.

This clonotype has a count of ten or more. This sequence joins TRBV6-1 and TRBJ2-2; the match to TRBD1 covers 7 bases. From germline, CDR1 is MNHNS and CDR2 SASEGT. This CDR3 has 14 residues. V shed 4 bases, J shed 6 bases, and the junction held 5 bases outside the gene matches. For the CDR3, the DNA is TGTGCCAGCAGTGGGTACAGGGGCGCCGGGGAGCTGTTTTTT. Amino acid sequence: CASSGYRGAGELFF.

There are many counts of this clonotype. The V and J genes are TRBV28 and TRBJ2-2; D is ambiguous. CDR1 MDHEN and CDR2 SYDVKM come from the germline V gene. The ends were cut back, 7 bases at V and 4 bases at J, with 16 bases in the middle. The CDR3 runs 15 residues. DNA for the CDR3: TGTGCCAGCAAAACCCCCCAATGGATCACCGGGGAGCTGTTTTTT. The encoded protein is CASKTPQWITGELFF.

On this clonotype: A read error may be the cause here, since a much bigger clone is one base away. The J gene is TRBJ1-2, the V gene TRBV6-1; D perhaps matches TRBD1 (5 bases). V dropped 7 bases and J dropped 2 bases, with 11 bases sitting between them. Germline-derived CDR1 and CDR2 are MNHNS and SASEGT. The CDR3 consists of 13 residues. CDR3 nucleotide sequence: TGTGCCAGCATCGACGGGGGAAACTATGGCTACACCTTC. As protein: CASIDGGNYGYTF.

The V gene is TRBV20-1, the J gene TRBJ1-2; 9 bases match TRBD1. The germline V gene has CDR1 DFQATT and CDR2 SNEGSKA (reference sequence). V dropped 6 bases and J dropped 4; count of bases not matched to a gene: 9. CDR3 length equals 14 residues. The CDR3 region is CSALKTGGGYGYTF. DNA of the CDR3: TGCAGTGCGCTAAAGACAGGGGGTGGCTATGGCTACACCTTC.

The chain couples TRBV19 to TRBJ2-3; D may match TRBD1 or TRBD2 (5 bases each). V was trimmed by 5 bases and J by 0 bases, leaving 15 bases between them. The CDR3 sequence is 16 residues long. The V gene's germline CDR1 is LNHDA and CDR2 SQIVND (reference sequence). CDR3 bases: TGTGCCAGTAGTTCGGGGACGGGAACTAGCACAGATACGCAGTATTTT. Translating it yields CASSSGTGTSTDTQYF.

Ten or more counts support this clonotype. The chain carries TRBV7-2 and TRBJ1-1; D not certain. Trimming took 1 base from V and 10 from J, leaving 10 bases between them. The germline gives CDR1 SGHTA, CDR2 FQGNSA. The CDR3 has 12 residues. The CDR3 DNA reads as TGTGCCAGCAGCTTAGTCGGGCCTCGAGCTTTCTTT. It yields the protein CASSLVGPRAFF.

This clonotype was detected many times. V is TRBV29-1 and J is TRBJ1-1, with TRBD1 matching over 8 bases. The germline V gene has CDR1 SQVTM and CDR2 ANQGSEA. V dropped 7 bases and J dropped 6; count of bases not matched to a gene: 7. The CDR3 consists of 12 residues. The CDR3 loop is CSGDRGSSEAFF. As DNA, the CDR3 is TGCAGCGGAGACAGGGGCAGCTCTGAAGCTTTCTTT.

This clonotype was found many times. The V and J genes are TRBV2 and TRBJ1-2, with 10 bases identical to TRBD1. Germline loops: CDR1 SNHLY, CDR2 FYNNEI. V was clipped by 5 bases and J by 8 bases; unmatched bases: 11. CDR3 length: 15 amino acids. CDR3 in DNA: TGTGCCAGCAGTCAGCCTTCCGACAGGGGGCACGGCTACACCTTC. Its protein is CASSQPSDRGHGYTF.

The V gene is TRBV5-6, the J gene TRBJ1-3; perhaps TRBD1 as D (6 bases). CDR1 is SGHDT, CDR2 YYEEEE, per germline. Trimming took 0 bases from V and 3 from J, leaving 13 bases between them. The CDR3 covers 16 residues. CDR3 residues: CASSLASQGFGNTIYF. The CDR3 nucleotides are TGTGCCAGCAGCTTGGCCAGCCAGGGGTTTGGAAACACCATATATTTT.

The chain links TRBV28 to TRBJ2-2; 11 bases match TRBD2. Germline trimming cut 6 bases from V and 0 bases from J; bases unmatched to any gene: 6. This CDR3 has 17 residues. The germline CDR1 and CDR2 sequences are MDHEN and SYDVKM. CDR3 region: CASSSATSGANTGELFF. For the CDR3, the DNA is TGTGCCAGCAGCTCCGCGACTAGCGGGGCGAACACCGGGGAGCTGTTTTTT. Full variable domain (rest looked up from reference TRBV28 and TRBJ2-2): DVKVTQSSRYLVKRTGEKVFLECVQDMDHENMFWYRQDPGLGLRLIYFSYDVKMKEKGDIPEGYSVSREKKERFSLILESASTNQTSMYLCASSSATSGANTGELFFGEGSRLTVL.

The chain recombines TRBV6-2 or TRBV6-3 with TRBJ1-2; TRBD1 agrees at 8 bases. The CDR3 is 15 residues long. The germline CDR1 and CDR2 sequences are MNHEY and SVGEGT. V lost 6 bases to trimming and J lost 2 bases; unmatched junction nucleotides: 8. Here the CDR3 DNA reads TGTGCCAGCAGGGATCCTGGACAGGGAAACTATGGCTACACCTTC. Translated: CASRDPGQGNYGYTF.

V and J are TRBV20-1 and TRBJ2-7, with 15 bases identical to TRBD2. V was clipped by 3 bases and J by 4 bases; unmatched bases: 13. CDR1 and CDR2 (germline): DFQATT, SNEGSKA (reference sequence). The CDR3 spans 18 residues. The CDR3 reads CSASQLPGLAGGSYEQYF. The CDR3 DNA follows: TGCAGTGCTAGCCAACTGCCGGGACTAGCGGGAGGTAGTTACGAGCAGTACTTC.

The V gene is TRBV5-1, the J gene TRBJ1-5; 7 bases agree with TRBD1. Germline CDR1 and CDR2: SGHRS and YFSETQ. The V and J ends lost 5 bases and 0 bases, in that order; junction bases with no gene match: 11. The CDR3 sequence is 17 residues long. DNA for the CDR3: TGCGCCAGCAGAGCGTACAGGGGAAAGGATAGCAATCAGCCCCAGCATTTT. Translated, it gives CASRAYRGKDSNQPQHF.

V usage is TRBV11-3 and J usage is TRBJ2-2; D is undetermined. The V end was cut by 2 bases, the J end by 10 bases, with 14 bases between. The CDR3 totals 14 residues. CDR1 SGHNT and CDR2 YENEEA come from the germline V gene. DNA for the CDR3: TGTGCCAGCAGCTTACCGGTGAACGCCGAGGAGCTGTTTTTT. Protein: CASSLPVNAEELFF.

This clonotype was detected ten times or more. The chain carries TRBV3-1 and TRBJ1-1, with 7 positions matching TRBD1. The CDR3 loop spans 14 amino acids. Germline loops: CDR1 LGHDT, CDR2 YNNKEL (reference sequence). J lost 4 bases, V lost 4 bases, and 6 bases had no gene match. In DNA, the CDR3 is TGTGCCAGCAGCCCGGGACAGCCGGGCACTGAAGCTTTCTTT. Its translation is CASSPGQPGTEAFF.

In this sample, this clonotype turned up many times. This chain joins TRBV7-2 and TRBJ1-2; D not certain. The CDR3 length is 14 residues. The germline V gene encodes CDR1 SGHTA and CDR2 FQGNSA. The V end lost 7 bases, the J end lost 0 bases, and 12 bases lay between the germline ends. The CDR3 is CASMLSGANYGYTF. The CDR3 DNA sequence: TGTGCCAGCATGCTTAGTGGTGCTAACTATGGCTACACCTTC.

This chain links TRBV14 with TRBJ1-6; perhaps TRBD1 as D (6 bases). The germline V and J ends were trimmed by 0 bases and 7 bases, with 13 bases remaining between them. From germline, CDR1 is SGHDN and CDR2 FVKESK. The CDR3 is made up of 16 amino acids. Here the CDR3 DNA reads TGTGCCAGCAGCCAAGATATTGGGGGCTGGAATTCACCCCTCCACTTT. The encoded protein is CASSQDIGGWNSPLHF.

The chain carries TRBV15 and TRBJ2-5, with D unclear. CDR3 length equals 17 residues. Germline CDR1 reads LNHNV; CDR2 reads YYDKDF (reference sequence). V was clipped by 2 bases and J by 4 bases, with 20 bases between them. The CDR3 spells CATSRYPTGFYRETQYF. CDR3 coding DNA: TGTGCCACCAGCAGATACCCCACCGGGTTTTATCGAGAGACCCAGTACTTC. The variable domain in full, completed from reference TRBV15 and TRBJ2-5, reads DAMVIQNPRYQVTQFGKPVTLSCSQTLNHNVMYWYQQKSSQAPKLLFHYYDKDFNNEADTPDNFQSRRPNTSFCFLDIRSPGLGDTAMYLCATSRYPTGFYRETQYFGPGTRLLVL.

This chain joins TRBV20-1 and TRBJ2-5; 7 bases align to TRBD2. The CDR3 contains 14 residues. The germline CDR1 and CDR2 sequences are DFQATT and SNEGSKA (reference sequence). The trim removed 1 base at V and 5 bases at J, leaving 7 bases unmatched. CDR3 sequence reads: CSARVPGLRETQYF. CDR3 coding DNA: TGCAGTGCTAGAGTACCGGGACTAAGGGAGACCCAGTACTTC.

J is TRBJ2-3 and V is TRBV12-3 or TRBV12-4; 8 bases line up with TRBD2. V lost 3 bases, J lost 0 bases, and 5 bases stayed unmatched. The CDR3 is made up of 16 amino acids. CDR3 residues: CASSFFTSGSTDTQYF. Written as DNA, the CDR3 is TGTGCCAGCAGTTTCTTCACTAGCGGCAGCACAGATACGCAGTATTTT.

There are many counts of this clonotype. This chain links TRBV12-3 or TRBV12-4 with TRBJ2-7; tentatively, D is TRBD1 or TRBD2 (5 bases each). This CDR3 contains 14 residues. Between the trimmed V and J ends, which lost 7 bases and 3 bases, there was a span of 16 bases. The CDR3 spells CASTPGRGDYEQYF. The CDR3 DNA follows: TGTGCCAGCACGCCGGGACGTGGAGACTACGAGCAGTACTTC.

This clonotype was detected only once. A much bigger clone sits one base away, suggesting this may be a read error. The chain carries TRBV6-1 and TRBJ1-4, with D tentatively TRBD1 (5 bases). The CDR3 spans 16 residues. V dropped 3 bases and J dropped 4 bases, with 15 bases sitting between them. Per germline, CDR1 MNHNS and CDR2 SASEGT. The CDR3 DNA is TGTGCCAGCAGTGAGCGGCAGGGAGGGAATAATGAAAAACTGTTTTTT. Residues: CASSERQGGNNEKLFF.

There are a few counts of this clonotype. The chain uses TRBV7-9 and TRBJ2-7; D is perhaps TRBD2 (5 bases). This CDR3 contains 13 residues. Germline V CDR1 and CDR2: SEHNR, FQNEAQ (reference sequence). The germline V and J ends were trimmed by 3 bases and 6 bases, with 12 bases remaining between them. DNA of the CDR3: TGTGCCAGCAGCTTCGGGGATCTAGCCGAGCAGTACTTC. It codes for CASSFGDLAEQYF.

This chain links TRBV6-2 or TRBV6-3 with TRBJ2-2; no definite D call. This CDR3 comprises 14 residues. Germline V gene lookup returns CDR1 MNHEY and CDR2 SVGEGT. V shed 11 bases and J shed 5 bases, with 18 bases lying between them. CDR3 coding DNA: TGTGCCCGCAAGAGGCAGACACTAACCGGGGAGCTGTTTTTT. This encodes CARKRQTLTGELFF.

The table lists this clonotype with many counts. This sequence joins TRBV25-1 and TRBJ2-7, with 8 bases identical to TRBD1. With 5 bases clipped from V and 6 bases from J, the junction kept 18 bases outside the gene matches. CDR3 length: 17 amino acids. Per germline, CDR1 MGHDK and CDR2 SYGVNS. The CDR3 DNA follows: TGTGCCAGCAGTCGAGGGCGACAGGGGACGAGGTTAGGCGAGCAGTACTTC. Residues: CASSRGRQGTRLGEQYF.

The V and J genes are TRBV15 and TRBJ2-3, with 10 bases matching TRBD2. Losses at the gene ends were 3 bases for V and 1 base for J; bases not matched to a gene: 4. The length of the CDR3 is 16 residues. CDR1 is LNHNV, CDR2 YYDKDF, per germline (reference sequence). The CDR3 region is CATSSLAGVGTDTQYF. The CDR3 DNA reads as TGTGCCACCAGCAGCCTAGCGGGAGTCGGCACAGATACGCAGTATTTT. The variable domain in full, with the rest retrieved from reference TRBV15 and TRBJ2-3, is DAMVIQNPRYQVTQFGKPVTLSCSQTLNHNVMYWYQQKSSQAPKLLFHYYDKDFNNEADTPDNFQSRRPNTSFCFLDIRSPGLGDTAMYLCATSSLAGVGTDTQYFGPGTRLTVL.